The entry that follows covers one T cell receptor beta chain sequence. The data stem from a study of blood T cell repertoires in COVID-19. In the study overall: COVID-19 samples, acute and convalescent, were from the United States, Italy and Spain.

Original methodology: Cell counts per sample came from amplifying reference gene primers. This table comes from immunoSEQ multiplex PCR, and its TCRdb copy is limited to in-frame clones, with some not included. The DNA was the basis for D and trimming; V, J and clone size are from that table. The sample lists approximately 500,000 clones; roughly 89% were seen once. The trim removed 1 base at V and 4 bases at J, leaving 2 bases unmatched. The germline CDR1 and CDR2 sequences are GTSNPN and SVGIG (reference sequence). This CDR3 is built from 14 residues. This receptor was taken from a young man with COVID-19, enrolled during active disease. The V and J genes are TRBV30 and TRBJ2-1; TRBD2 matches at 9 bases. Sequencing was performed on peripheral blood. The CDR3 region is CAWSGTSGYNEQFF. DNA of the CDR3: TGTGCCTGGAGTGGAACTAGCGGGTACAATGAGCAGTTCTTC. The entire variable domain, with the rest obtained from reference TRBV30 and TRBJ2-1, is as follows: SQTIHQWPATLVQPVGSPLSLECTVEGTSNPNLYWYRQAAGRGLQLLFYSVGIGQISSEVPQNLSASRPQDRQFILSSKKLLLSDSGFYLCAWSGTSGYNEQFFGPGTRLTVL.